This T cell receptor beta chain was observed in a study of shared clonotypes between healthy human individuals. Some clones are missing from TCRdb's copy, which holds only in-frame ones; the method was immunoSEQ multiplex PCR. The sample lists 1.6 million or so clones, about 98.5% seen once, with around 0.38% in the top ten. CDR3 size: 15 residues. Looked up from germline, CDR1 is PRHDT and CDR2 is FYEKMQ (reference sequence). Trimming took off 4 bases at V and 3 bases at J, with 13 bases between the two ends. This clonotype was sampled from a man aged 30-40 years in good health. The V call is TRBV13, the J call TRBJ2-1; a possible D gene is TRBD1 (5 bases). Sequenced input: naive CD4+ T cells sorted from blood. Subset specified: CD45RA+ positively selected. This CDR3 is CASSWFRVYYNEQFF. CDR3 DNA sequence: TGTGCCAGCAGCTGGTTCAGGGTGTACTACAATGAGCAGTTCTTC.